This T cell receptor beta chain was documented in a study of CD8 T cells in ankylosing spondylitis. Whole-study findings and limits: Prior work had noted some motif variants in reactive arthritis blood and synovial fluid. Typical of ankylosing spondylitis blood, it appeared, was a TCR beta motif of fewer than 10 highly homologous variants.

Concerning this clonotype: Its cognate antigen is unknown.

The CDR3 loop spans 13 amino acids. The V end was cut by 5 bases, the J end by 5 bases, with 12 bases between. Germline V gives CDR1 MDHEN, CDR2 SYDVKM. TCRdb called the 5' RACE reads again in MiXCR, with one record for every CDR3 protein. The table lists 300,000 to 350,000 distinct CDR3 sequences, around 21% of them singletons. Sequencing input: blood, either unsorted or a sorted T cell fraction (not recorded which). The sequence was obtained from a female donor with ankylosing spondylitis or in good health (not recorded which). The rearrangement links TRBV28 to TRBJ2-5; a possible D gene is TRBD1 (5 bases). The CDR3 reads CASSLRQPETQYF. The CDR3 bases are TGTGCCAGCAGTCTACGACAGCCGGAGACCCAGTACTTC.